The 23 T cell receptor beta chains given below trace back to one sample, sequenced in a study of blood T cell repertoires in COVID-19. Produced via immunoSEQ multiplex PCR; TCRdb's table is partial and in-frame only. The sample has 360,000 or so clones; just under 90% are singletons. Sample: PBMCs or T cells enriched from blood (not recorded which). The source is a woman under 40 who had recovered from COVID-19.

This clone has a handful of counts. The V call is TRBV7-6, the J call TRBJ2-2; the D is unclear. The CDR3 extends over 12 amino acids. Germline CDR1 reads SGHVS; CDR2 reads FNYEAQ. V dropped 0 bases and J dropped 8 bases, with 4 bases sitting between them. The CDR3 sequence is CASSLASGELFF. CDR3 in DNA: TGTGCCAGCAGCTTAGCGAGTGGGGAGCTGTTTTTT.

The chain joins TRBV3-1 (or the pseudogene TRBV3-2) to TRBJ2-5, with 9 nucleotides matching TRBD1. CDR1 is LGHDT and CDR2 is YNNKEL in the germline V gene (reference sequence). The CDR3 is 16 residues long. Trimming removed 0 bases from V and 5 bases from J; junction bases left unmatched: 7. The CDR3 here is CASSQDEGQGSETQYF. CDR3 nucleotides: TGTGCCAGCAGCCAAGACGAGGGACAGGGTAGTGAGACCCAGTACTTC.

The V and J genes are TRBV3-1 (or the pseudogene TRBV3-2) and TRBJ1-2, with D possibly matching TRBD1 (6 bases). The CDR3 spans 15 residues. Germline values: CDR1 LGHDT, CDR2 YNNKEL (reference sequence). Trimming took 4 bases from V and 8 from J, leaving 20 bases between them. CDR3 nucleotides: TGTGCCAGCAGCCTCAGGGGTGGAACCCTTCGGGGCTACACCTTC. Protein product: CASSLRGGTLRGYTF.

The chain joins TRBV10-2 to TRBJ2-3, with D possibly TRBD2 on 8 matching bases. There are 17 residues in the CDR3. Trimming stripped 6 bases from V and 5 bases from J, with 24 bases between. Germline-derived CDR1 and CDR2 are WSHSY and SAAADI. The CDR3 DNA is TGCGCCAGCAGCAGGGGGAGCGGGAGCCCGGCGGGAGATACGCAGTATTTT. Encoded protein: CASSRGSGSPAGDTQYF.

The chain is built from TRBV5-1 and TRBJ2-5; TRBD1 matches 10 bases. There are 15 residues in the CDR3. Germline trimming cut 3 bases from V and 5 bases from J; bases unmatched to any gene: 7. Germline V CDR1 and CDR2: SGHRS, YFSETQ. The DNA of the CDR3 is TGCGCCAGCAGCTCCGGGACAGGGGTAGGGGAGACCCAGTACTTC. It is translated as CASSSGTGVGETQYF.

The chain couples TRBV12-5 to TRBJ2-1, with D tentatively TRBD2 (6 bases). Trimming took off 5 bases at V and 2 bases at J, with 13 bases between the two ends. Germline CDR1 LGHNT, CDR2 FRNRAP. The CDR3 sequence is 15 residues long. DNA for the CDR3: TGTGCTAGTGGTGCGAGCGGGCAACCCTACAATGAGCAGTTCTTC. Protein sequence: CASGASGQPYNEQFF.

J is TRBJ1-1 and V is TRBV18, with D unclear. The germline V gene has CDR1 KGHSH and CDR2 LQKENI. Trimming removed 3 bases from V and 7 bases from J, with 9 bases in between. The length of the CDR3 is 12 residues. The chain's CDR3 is CASSPGALEAFF. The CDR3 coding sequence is TGTGCCAGCTCACCGGGCGCACTTGAAGCTTTCTTT.

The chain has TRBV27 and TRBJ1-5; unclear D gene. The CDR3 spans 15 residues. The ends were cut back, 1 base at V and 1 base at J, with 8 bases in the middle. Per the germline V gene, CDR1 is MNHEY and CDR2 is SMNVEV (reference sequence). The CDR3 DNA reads TGTGCCAGCAGTTTATTCGGGTCAAGCAATCAGCCCCAGCATTTT. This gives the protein CASSLFGSSNQPQHF.

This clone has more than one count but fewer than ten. CDR3 DNA sequence: TGTGCCTGGAGGGGACAGGGGTGGGAAAAACTGTTTTTT. This codes for CAWRGQGWEKLFF. V and J are TRBV30 and TRBJ1-4; 10 bases align to TRBD1. Germline V lookup: CDR1 GTSNPN, CDR2 SVGIG (reference sequence). The CDR3 totals 13 residues. Trimming at V came to 3 bases and at J to 8 bases, leaving 3 bases not matched to a gene. Full variable domain (rest looked up from reference TRBV30 and TRBJ1-4): SQTIHQWPATLVQPVGSPLSLECTVEGTSNPNLYWYRQAAGRGLQLLFYSVGIGQISSEVPQNLSASRPQDRQFILSSKKLLLSDSGFYLCAWRGQGWEKLFFGSGTQLSVL.

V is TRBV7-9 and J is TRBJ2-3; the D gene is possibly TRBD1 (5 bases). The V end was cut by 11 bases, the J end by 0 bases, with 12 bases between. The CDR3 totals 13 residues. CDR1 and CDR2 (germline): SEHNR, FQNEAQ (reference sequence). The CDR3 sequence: CAYTGASTDTQYF. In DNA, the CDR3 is TGTGCCTATACAGGAGCTAGCACAGATACGCAGTATTTT.

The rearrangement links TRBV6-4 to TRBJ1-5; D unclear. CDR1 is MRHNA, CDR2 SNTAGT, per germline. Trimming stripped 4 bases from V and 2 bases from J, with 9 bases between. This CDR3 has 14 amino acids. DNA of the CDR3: TGTGCCAGCAGTGCCAATGGAGGCAATCAGCCCCAGCATTTT. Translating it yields CASSANGGNQPQHF.

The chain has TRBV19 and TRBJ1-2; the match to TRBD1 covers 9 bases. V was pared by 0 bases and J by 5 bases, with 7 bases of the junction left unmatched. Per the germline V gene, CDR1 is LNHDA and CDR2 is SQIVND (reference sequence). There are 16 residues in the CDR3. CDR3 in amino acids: CASSIDLQDRGYGYTF. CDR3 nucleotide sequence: TGTGCCAGTAGTATAGATCTCCAGGACAGGGGTTATGGCTACACCTTC.

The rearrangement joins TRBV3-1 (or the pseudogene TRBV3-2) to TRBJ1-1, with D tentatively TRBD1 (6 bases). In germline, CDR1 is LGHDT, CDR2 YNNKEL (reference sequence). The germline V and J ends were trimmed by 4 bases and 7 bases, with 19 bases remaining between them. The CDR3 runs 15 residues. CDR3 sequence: CASSPPGGGVGEAFF. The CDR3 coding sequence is TGTGCCAGCAGCCCACCCGGGGGGGGCGTCGGTGAAGCTTTCTTT.

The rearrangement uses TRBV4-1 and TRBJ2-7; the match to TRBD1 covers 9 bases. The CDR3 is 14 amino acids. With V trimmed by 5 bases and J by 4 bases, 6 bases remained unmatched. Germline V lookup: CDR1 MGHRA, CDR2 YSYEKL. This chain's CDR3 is CASSYGTGLYEQYF. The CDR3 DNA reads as TGCGCCAGCAGCTACGGGACAGGGTTGTACGAGCAGTACTTC.

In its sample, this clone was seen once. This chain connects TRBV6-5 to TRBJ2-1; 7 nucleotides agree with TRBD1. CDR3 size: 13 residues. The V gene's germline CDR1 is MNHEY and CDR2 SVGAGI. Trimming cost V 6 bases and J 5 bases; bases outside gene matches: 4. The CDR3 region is CASRLTGDNEQFF. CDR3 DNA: TGTGCCAGCAGGCTTACAGGGGACAATGAGCAGTTCTTC.

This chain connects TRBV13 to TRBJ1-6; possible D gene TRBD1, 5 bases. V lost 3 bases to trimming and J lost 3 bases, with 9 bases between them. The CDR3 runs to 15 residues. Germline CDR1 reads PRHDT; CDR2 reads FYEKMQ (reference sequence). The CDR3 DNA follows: TGTGCCAGCAGCTTCCGCAGGGACTATAATTCACCCCTCCACTTT. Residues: CASSFRRDYNSPLHF.

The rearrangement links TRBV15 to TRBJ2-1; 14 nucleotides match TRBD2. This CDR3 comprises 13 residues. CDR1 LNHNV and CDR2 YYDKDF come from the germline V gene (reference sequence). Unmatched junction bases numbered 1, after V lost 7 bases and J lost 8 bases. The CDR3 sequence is CATKGLAGDEQFF. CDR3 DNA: TGTGCCACCAAGGGACTAGCGGGAGATGAGCAGTTCTTC.

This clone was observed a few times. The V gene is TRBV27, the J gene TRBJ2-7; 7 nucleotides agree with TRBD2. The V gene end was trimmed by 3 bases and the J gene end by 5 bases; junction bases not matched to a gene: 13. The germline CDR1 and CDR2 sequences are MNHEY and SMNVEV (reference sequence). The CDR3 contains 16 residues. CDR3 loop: CASSLFPGRARHEQYF. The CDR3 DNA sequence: TGTGCCAGCAGTTTGTTCCCGGGGAGGGCGAGGCACGAGCAGTACTTC.

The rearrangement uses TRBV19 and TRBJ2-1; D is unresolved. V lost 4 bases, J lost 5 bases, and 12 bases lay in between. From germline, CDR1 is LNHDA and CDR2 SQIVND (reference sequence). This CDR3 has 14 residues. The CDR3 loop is CASSSGPADNEQFF. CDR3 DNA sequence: TGTGCCAGTAGTAGCGGCCCCGCTGACAATGAGCAGTTCTTC.

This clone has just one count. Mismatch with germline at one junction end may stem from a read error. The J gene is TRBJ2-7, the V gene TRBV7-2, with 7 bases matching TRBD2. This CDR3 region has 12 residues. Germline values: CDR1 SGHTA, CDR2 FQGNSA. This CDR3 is CASSLGLGGYNF. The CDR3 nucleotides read TGTGCCAGCAGCTTAGGTCTGGGGGGGTATAACTTC.

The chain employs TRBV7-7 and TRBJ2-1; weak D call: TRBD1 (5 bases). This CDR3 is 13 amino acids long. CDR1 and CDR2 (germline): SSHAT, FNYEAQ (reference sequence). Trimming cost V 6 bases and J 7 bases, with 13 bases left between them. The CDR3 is CASSFRVGNEQFF. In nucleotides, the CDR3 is TGTGCCAGCAGTTTCAGGGTTGGAAATGAGCAGTTCTTC. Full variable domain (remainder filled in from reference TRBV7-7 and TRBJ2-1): GAGVSQSPRYKVTKRGQDVTLRCDPISSHATLYWYQQALGQGPEFLTYFNYEAQPDKSGLPSDRFSAERPEGSISTLTIQRTEQRDSAMYRCASSFRVGNEQFFGPGTRLTVL.

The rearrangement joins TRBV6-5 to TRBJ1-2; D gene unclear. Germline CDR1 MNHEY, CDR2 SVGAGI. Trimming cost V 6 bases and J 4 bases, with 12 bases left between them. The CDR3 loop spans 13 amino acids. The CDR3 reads CASRATDIYGYTF. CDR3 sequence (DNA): TGTGCCAGCAGAGCGACGGATATCTATGGCTACACCTTC.

The CDR3 sequence is CASSYSHRGYEKLFF. DNA of the CDR3: TGTGCCAGCAGTTACTCCCACAGGGGGTACGAAAAACTGTTTTTT. The chain joins TRBV6-5 to TRBJ1-4, with 8 nucleotides matching TRBD1. With V trimmed by 0 bases and J by 8 bases, 5 bases remained unmatched. The CDR3 is 15 residues long. From germline, CDR1 is MNHEY and CDR2 SVGAGI.